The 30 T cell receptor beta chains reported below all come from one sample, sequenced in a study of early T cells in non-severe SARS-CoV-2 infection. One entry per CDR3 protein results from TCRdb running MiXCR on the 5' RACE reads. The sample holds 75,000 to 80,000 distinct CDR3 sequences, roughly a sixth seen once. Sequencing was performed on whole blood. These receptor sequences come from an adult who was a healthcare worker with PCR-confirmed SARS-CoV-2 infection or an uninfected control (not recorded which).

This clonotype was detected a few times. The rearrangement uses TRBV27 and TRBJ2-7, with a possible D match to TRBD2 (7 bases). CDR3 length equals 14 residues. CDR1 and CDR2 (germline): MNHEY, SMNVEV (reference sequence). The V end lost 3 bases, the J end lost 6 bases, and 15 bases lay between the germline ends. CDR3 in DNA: TGTGCCAGCAGTTTTGTGGGGGGGGCCTGCGAGCAGTACTTC. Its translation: CASSFVGGACEQYF.

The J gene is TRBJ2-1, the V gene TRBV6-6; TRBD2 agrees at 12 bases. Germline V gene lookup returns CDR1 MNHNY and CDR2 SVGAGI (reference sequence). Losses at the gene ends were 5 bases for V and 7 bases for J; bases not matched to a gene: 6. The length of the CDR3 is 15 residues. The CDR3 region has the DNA TGTGCCAGCAGTCACGGACTAGCGGGAACTAATGAGCAGTTCTTC. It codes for CASSHGLAGTNEQFF.

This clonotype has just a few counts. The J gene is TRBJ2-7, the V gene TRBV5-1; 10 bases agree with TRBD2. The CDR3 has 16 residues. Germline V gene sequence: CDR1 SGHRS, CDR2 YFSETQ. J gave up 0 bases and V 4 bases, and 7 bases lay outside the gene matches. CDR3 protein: CASSPTPSGSSYEQYF. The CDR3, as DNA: TGCGCCAGCAGCCCTACCCCTAGCGGGAGCTCCTACGAGCAGTACTTC.

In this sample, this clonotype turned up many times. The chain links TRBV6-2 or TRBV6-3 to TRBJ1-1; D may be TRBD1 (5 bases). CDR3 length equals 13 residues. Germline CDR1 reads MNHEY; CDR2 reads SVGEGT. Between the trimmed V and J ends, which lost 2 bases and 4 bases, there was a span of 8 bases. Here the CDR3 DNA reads TGTGCCAGCAGTTACGGGGCCGGCACTGAAGCTTTCTTT. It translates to CASSYGAGTEAFF.

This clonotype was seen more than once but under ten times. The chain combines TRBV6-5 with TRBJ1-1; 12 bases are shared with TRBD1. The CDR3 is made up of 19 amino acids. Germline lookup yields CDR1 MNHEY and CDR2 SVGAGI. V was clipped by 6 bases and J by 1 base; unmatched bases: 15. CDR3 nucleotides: TGTGCCAGCAGCCCACGTGTGGCGGGACAGGGGGCTGCGAACACTGAAGCTTTCTTT. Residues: CASSPRVAGQGAANTEAFF.

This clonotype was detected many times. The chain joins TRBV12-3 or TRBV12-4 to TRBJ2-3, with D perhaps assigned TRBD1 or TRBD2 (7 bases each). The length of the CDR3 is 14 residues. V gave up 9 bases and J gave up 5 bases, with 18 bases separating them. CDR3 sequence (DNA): TGTGCCAGTAGTCTAGCGGCAGGGGGAGATACGCAGTATTTT. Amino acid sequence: CASSLAAGGDTQYF.

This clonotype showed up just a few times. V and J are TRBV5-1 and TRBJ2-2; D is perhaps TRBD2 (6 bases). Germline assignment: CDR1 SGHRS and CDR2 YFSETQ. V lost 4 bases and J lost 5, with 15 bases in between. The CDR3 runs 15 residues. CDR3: CASSELASGTGELFF. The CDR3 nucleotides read TGCGCCAGCAGCGAACTAGCATCGGGAACCGGGGAGCTGTTTTTT.

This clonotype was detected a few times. The CDR3 here is CASSLGGYSEEQFF. The CDR3 DNA is TGTGCCAGCAGCTTGGGCGGGTACAGTGAGGAGCAGTTCTTC. V and J are TRBV7-3 and TRBJ2-1; D possibly corresponds to TRBD2 (5 bases). V lost 3 bases, J lost 10 bases, and 16 bases lay in between. The CDR3 loop spans 14 amino acids. Germline V gene data show CDR1 as SGHTA and CDR2 as FQGTGA.

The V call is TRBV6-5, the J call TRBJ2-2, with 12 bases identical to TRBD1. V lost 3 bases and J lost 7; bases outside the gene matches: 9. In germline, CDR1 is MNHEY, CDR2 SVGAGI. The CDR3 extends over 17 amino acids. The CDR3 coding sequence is TGTGCCAGCAGTTATTTTCCGGGACAGGGGGCGAACGGGGAGCTGTTTTTT. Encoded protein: CASSYFPGQGANGELFF.

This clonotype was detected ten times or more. Here the CDR3 DNA reads TGTGCCAGCAGTCAGGGGGACAGGGGTCACAATGAGCAGTTCTTC. Translating it yields CASSQGDRGHNEQFF. V is TRBV6-5 and J is TRBJ2-1; 10 bases are a match to TRBD1. V gave up 5 bases and J gave up 5 bases; unmatched junction bases: 6. In germline, CDR1 is MNHEY, CDR2 SVGAGI. This CDR3 is 15 amino acids long.

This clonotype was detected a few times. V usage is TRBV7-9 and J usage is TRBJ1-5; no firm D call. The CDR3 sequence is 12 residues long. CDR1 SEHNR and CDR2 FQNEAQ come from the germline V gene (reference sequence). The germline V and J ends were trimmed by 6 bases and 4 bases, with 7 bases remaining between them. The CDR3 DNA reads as TGTGCCAGCAGTGGGAGGAATCAGCCCCAGCATTTT. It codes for CASSGRNQPQHF.

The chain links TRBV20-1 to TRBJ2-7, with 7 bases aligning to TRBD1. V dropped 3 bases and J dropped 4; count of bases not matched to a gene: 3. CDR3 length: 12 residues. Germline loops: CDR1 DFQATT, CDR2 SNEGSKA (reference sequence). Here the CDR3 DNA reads TGCAGTGCTAGGACAGGGAGATACGAGCAGTACTTC. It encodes CSARTGRYEQYF.

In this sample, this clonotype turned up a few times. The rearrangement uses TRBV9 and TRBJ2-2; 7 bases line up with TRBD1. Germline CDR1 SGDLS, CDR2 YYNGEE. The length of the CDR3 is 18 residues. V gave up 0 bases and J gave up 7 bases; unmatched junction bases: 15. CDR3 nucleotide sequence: TGTGCCAGCAGCGTAGGCCCCCCGGGACAGAAGATAGTCGGGGAGCTGTTTTTT. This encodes CASSVGPPGQKIVGELFF.

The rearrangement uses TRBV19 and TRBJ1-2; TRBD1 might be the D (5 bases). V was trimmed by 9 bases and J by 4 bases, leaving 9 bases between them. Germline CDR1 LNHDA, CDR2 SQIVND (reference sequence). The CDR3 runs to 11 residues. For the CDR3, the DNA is TGTGCCAGGACAGTCTTCTATGGCTACACCTTC. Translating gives CARTVFYGYTF.

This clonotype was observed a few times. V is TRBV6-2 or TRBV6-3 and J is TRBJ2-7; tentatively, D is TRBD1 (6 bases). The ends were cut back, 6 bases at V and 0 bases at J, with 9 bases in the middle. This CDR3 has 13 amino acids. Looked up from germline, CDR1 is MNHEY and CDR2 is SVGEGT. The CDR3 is CASRRTASYEQYF. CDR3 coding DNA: TGTGCCAGCAGGCGGACAGCCTCCTACGAGCAGTACTTC.

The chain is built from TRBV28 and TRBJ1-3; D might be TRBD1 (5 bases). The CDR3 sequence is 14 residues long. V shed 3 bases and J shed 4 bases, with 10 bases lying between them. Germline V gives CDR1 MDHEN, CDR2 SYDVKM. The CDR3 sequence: CASSFGGVGNTIYF. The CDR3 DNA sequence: TGTGCCAGCAGTTTCGGAGGGGTCGGAAACACCATATATTTT.

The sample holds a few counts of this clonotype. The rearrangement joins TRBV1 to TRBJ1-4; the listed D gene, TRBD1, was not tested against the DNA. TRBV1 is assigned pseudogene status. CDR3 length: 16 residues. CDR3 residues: CTSSQDRNRMDEKLFF. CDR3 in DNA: TGCACCAGCAGCCAAGATCGTAACAGGATGGATGAAAAACTGTTTTTT.

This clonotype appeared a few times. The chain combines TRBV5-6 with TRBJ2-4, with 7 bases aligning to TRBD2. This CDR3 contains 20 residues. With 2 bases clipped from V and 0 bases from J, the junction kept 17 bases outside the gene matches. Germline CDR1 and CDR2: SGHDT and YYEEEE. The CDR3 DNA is TGTGCCAGCAGCTTATCCGGGGGGTCGCATCGCGATATAGCCAAAAACATTCAGTACTTC. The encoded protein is CASSLSGGSHRDIAKNIQYF.

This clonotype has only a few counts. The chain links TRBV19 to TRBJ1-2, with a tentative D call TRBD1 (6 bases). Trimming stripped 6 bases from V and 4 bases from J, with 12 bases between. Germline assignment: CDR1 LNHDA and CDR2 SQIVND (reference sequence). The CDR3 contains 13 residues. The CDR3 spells CASSNRDLYGYTF. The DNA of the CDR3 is TGTGCCAGTAGCAACAGGGACCTCTATGGCTACACCTTC.

As DNA, the CDR3 is TGTGCCAGCAGCCTGGGGTGGGGCTCGCGGGCCGAGCAGTACTTC. It yields the protein CASSLGWGSRAEQYF. This chain joins TRBV11-3 and TRBJ2-7; possibly TRBD1 or TRBD2 for D (5 bases each). Looked up from germline, CDR1 is SGHNT and CDR2 is YENEEA. Trimming stripped 5 bases from V and 6 bases from J, with 20 bases between. The CDR3 runs 15 residues.

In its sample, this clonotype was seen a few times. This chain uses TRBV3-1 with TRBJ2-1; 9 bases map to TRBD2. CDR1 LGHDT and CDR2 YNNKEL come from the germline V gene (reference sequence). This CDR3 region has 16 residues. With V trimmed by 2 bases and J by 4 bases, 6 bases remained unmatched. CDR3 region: CASSQRDSGRYNEQFF. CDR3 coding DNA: TGTGCCAGCAGCCAACGTGATAGCGGGAGATACAATGAGCAGTTCTTC.

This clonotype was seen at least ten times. The CDR3 DNA sequence: TGTGCCAGCACCTCACCGCCCCACAGGGCGGCTAGCAATCAGCCCCAGCATTTT. This translates into CASTSPPHRAASNQPQHF. V and J are TRBV6-5 and TRBJ1-5; possible D gene TRBD1, 6 bases. V was trimmed by 7 bases and J by 0 bases, leaving 22 bases between them. The CDR3 is 18 amino acids. The V gene's germline CDR1 is MNHEY and CDR2 SVGAGI.

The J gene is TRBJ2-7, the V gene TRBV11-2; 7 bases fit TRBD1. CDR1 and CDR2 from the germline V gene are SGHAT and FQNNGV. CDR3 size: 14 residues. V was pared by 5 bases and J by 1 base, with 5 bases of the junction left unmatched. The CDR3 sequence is CASSPWTGSYEQYF. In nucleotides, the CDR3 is TGTGCCAGCAGCCCCTGGACAGGTTCCTACGAGCAGTACTTC.

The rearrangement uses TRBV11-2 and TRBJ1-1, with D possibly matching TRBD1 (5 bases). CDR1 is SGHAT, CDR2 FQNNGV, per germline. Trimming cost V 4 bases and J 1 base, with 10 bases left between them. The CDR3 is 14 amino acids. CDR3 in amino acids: CASSSSGRNTEAFF. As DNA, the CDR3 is TGTGCCAGCAGCTCCTCGGGGCGGAACACTGAAGCTTTCTTT.

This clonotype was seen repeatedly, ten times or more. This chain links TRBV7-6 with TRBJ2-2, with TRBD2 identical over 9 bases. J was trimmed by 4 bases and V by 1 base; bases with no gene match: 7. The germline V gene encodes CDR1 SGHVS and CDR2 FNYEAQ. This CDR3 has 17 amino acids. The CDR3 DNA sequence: TGTGCCAGCAGCTTAGTGCCAGCGGGGGGAACCACCGGGGAGCTGTTTTTT. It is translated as CASSLVPAGGTTGELFF.

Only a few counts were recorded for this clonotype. The CDR3 here is CSVYSTEKLFF. DNA of the CDR3: TGCAGTGTTTACAGCACTGAAAAACTGTTTTTT. V is TRBV20-1 and J is TRBJ1-4, with unresolved D. This CDR3 comprises 11 residues. V was clipped by 7 bases and J by 7 bases, with 10 bases between them. Germline CDR1 and CDR2: DFQATT and SNEGSKA (reference sequence).

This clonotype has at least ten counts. The CDR3 coding sequence is TGTGCCAGCAGTTCGGCGGGACAGGGGCAAGAGACCCAGTACTTC. This translates into CASSSAGQGQETQYF. The chain uses TRBV27 and TRBJ2-5; 10 nucleotides align to TRBD1. The CDR3 runs to 15 residues. CDR1 is MNHEY and CDR2 is SMNVEV in the germline V gene (reference sequence). V shed 4 bases and J 2 bases; nucleotides not matched to a gene: 4.

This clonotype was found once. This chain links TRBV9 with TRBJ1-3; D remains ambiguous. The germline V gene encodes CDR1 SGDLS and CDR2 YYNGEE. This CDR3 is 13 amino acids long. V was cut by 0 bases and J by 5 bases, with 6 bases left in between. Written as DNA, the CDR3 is TGTGCCAGCAGCGTAGATAGCAGAAACACCATATATTTT. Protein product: CASSVDSRNTIYF. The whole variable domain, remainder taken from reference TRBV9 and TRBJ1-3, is DSGVTQTPKHLITATGQRVTLRCSPRSGDLSVYWYQQSLDQGLQFLIQYYNGEERAKGNILERFSAQQFPDLHSELNLSSLELGDSALYFCASSVDSRNTIYFGEGSWLTVV.

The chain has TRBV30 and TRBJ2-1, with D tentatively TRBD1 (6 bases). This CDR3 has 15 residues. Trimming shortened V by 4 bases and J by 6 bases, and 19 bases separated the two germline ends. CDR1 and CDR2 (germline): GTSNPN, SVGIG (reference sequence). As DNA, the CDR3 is TGTGCCTGGATAAGGGTACAGGGACGTATCAATGAGCAGTTCTTC. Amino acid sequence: CAWIRVQGRINEQFF.

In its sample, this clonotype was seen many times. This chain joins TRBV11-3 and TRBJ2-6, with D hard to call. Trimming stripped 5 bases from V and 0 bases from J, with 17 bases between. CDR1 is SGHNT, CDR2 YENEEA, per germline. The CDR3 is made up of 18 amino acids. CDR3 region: CASSPFSTDPSGANVLTF. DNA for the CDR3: TGTGCCAGCAGCCCTTTCTCGACTGATCCCTCTGGGGCCAACGTCCTGACTTTC.